These 27 T cell receptor beta chains came from one sample sequenced in a study of blood T cells in healthy people across ages. Alongside a J-beta primer mix, a sample-barcoded 5' primer served in a second PCR lasting about 6 to 12 cycles. TCRdb recomputed calls from the 5' RACE reads with MiXCR, one row per CDR3 protein. This table holds roughly 2 million distinct CDR3 sequences, around 50% found once. Specimen: blood. These receptors came from a middle-aged woman in good health.

About this clonotype itself: A read error may produce the germline difference seen at one junction end. The chain is built from TRBV4-3 and TRBJ1-2; D is perhaps TRBD1 (5 bases). Germline V lookup: CDR1 LGHNA, CDR2 YSLEER. The CDR3 loop spans 16 amino acids. The CDR3 reads CASSKEITQGGYGYTF. The CDR3 DNA reads TGCGCCAGCAGCAAAGAAATTACGCAGGGAGGCTATGGCTACACCTTC.

The gene calls are TRBV7-2 and TRBJ2-3; 7 nucleotides agree with TRBD1. Germline V lookup: CDR1 SGHTA, CDR2 FQGNSA. V gave up 4 bases and J gave up 0 bases; unmatched junction bases: 7. The CDR3 contains 16 residues. The CDR3 sequence is CASSSATGYSTDTQYF. In DNA form, the CDR3 reads TGTGCCAGCAGCTCGGCGACAGGGTATAGCACAGATACGCAGTATTTT.

The CDR3 nucleotides read TGTGCCAGCAGCCCATGGGCGGGGGGGCCCACAGATACGCAGTATTTT. Amino acid sequence: CASSPWAGGPTDTQYF. The chain uses TRBV7-2 and TRBJ2-3; 9 nucleotides align to TRBD2. V was clipped by 5 bases and J by 2 bases; unmatched bases: 8. From germline, CDR1 is SGHTA and CDR2 FQGNSA. The CDR3 runs 16 residues.

This clonotype was recorded a few times. The gene calls are TRBV5-6 and TRBJ2-6, with TRBD1 as a possible D gene (6 bases). Trimming removed 0 bases from V and 2 bases from J, with 9 bases in between. Germline assignment: CDR1 SGHDT and CDR2 YYEEEE. This CDR3 has 16 amino acids. The CDR3 loop reads CASSLVPGAGANVLTF. For the CDR3, the DNA is TGTGCCAGCAGCTTGGTCCCAGGGGCTGGGGCCAACGTCCTGACTTTC.

V usage is TRBV6-5 and J usage is TRBJ2-1, with TRBD2 as a possible D gene (6 bases). CDR1 is MNHEY and CDR2 is SVGAGI in the germline V gene. The V end was cut by 0 bases, the J end by 12 bases, with 12 bases between. The CDR3 covers 13 residues. In DNA form, the CDR3 reads TGTGCCAGCAGTTACTCGGCTAGCGTTGGGCAGTTCTTC. Its protein is CASSYSASVGQFF.

In DNA form, the CDR3 reads TGTGCCACCAGCAGTGGACAGGCATCTAATTCACCCCTCCACTTT. It specifies CATSSGQASNSPLHF. V and J are TRBV15 and TRBJ1-6; TRBD1 agrees at 7 bases. This CDR3 is 15 amino acids long. V shed 3 bases and J 6 bases; nucleotides not matched to a gene: 5. Germline CDR1 is LNHNV and CDR2 is YYDKDF (reference sequence).

This clonotype came up a few times. A read error may account for a junction end that differs from germline. This rearrangement joins TRBV20-1 to TRBJ2-1; maybe TRBD1 (6 bases). There are 11 residues in the CDR3. The germline CDR1 and CDR2 sequences are DFQATT and SNEGSKA (reference sequence). The CDR3 is CSGGRWDEQFF. The CDR3 coding sequence is TGCAGTGGGGGGCGCTGGGATGAGCAGTTTTTC.

This clonotype was seen a few times. The chain recombines TRBV6-2 or TRBV6-3 with TRBJ2-1; 10 positions agree with TRBD1. The CDR3 consists of 15 residues. The J segment lost 9 bases and the V segment lost 6 bases, leaving 11 bases of the junction unmatched. Germline V gene sequence: CDR1 MNHEY, CDR2 SVGEGT. In nucleotides, the CDR3 is TGTGCCAGCAGCCCCTACCGGACAGGGGGAAGTGAGCAGTTCTTC. It is translated as CASSPYRTGGSEQFF.

In this sample, this clonotype turned up a few times. The genes are TRBV7-2 and TRBJ2-3; TRBD2 is a possible D gene (6 bases). The CDR3 has 16 residues. V shed 5 bases and J shed 6 bases, with 21 bases lying between them. Per germline, CDR1 SGHTA and CDR2 FQGNSA. The CDR3 region has the DNA TGTGCCAGCAGCCCATGGGATCTAGCGAAGCACGATACGCAGTATTTT. Protein product: CASSPWDLAKHDTQYF.

This clonotype turned up a few times. V and J are TRBV20-1 and TRBJ2-3, with TRBD1 matching 8 bases. The CDR3 is 15 residues long. Germline V gene lookup returns CDR1 DFQATT and CDR2 SNEGSKA (reference sequence). V lost 1 base and J lost 3; bases outside the gene matches: 6. The CDR3 bases are TGCAGTGCTAGAGGACAGGGGCATTTGACAGATACGCAGTATTTT. It specifies CSARGQGHLTDTQYF.

This chain links TRBV3-1 with TRBJ2-3; 7 bases fit TRBD2. The ends lost 3 bases at V and 0 bases at J; junction bases unmatched: 3. CDR3 length: 15 residues. The V gene's germline CDR1 is LGHDT and CDR2 YNNKEL (reference sequence). CDR3 region: CASSHKRGSTDTQYF. Here the CDR3 DNA reads TGTGCCAGCAGCCATAAGCGGGGAAGCACAGATACGCAGTATTTT.

This clonotype came up once. This rearrangement joins TRBV27 to TRBJ2-7; TRBD2 aligns across 14 bases. The last part of the DNA fits TRBJ2-5 better; the J call may be wrong. This CDR3 is built from 17 residues. Germline loops: CDR1 MNHEY, CDR2 SMNVEV (reference sequence). The CDR3 DNA follows: TGTGCCAGCAGTGAAGGGACTAGCGGGGGTCTCTTGGAGACCCAGTACTTC. Translation: CASSEGTSGGLLETQYF.

On this clonotype: This sequence may be a read error, since a much larger clone differs from it by one base. The chain recombines TRBV29-1 with TRBJ2-1, with D perhaps matching TRBD1 (6 bases). The J call could be wrong; TRBJ2-7 is a better fit for the DNA end. CDR3 length equals 15 residues. Germline loops: CDR1 SQVTM, CDR2 ANQGSEA. CDR3 coding DNA: TGCAGCGTTGAACACCCAGGGGCCGCCTACAATGAGCAGTACTTC. This gives the protein CSVEHPGAAYNEQYF.

This clonotype was counted ten times or more. One end of the junction does not line up with germline, which may come from a read error. The CDR3 DNA is TGTGCCAGCAGCTTGGTGACGGGCTCCTACGAGCAGTACTTC. It encodes CASSLVTGSYEQYF. The chain is built from TRBV5-1 and TRBJ2-7; D unresolved. The CDR3 covers 14 residues. CDR1 SGHRS and CDR2 YFSETQ come from the germline V gene.

This clonotype has just a few counts. The CDR3 protein is CASSRASSSYEQYF. As DNA, the CDR3 is TGCGCCAGCAGCCGGGCTTCTAGCTCCTACGAGCAGTACTTC. J is TRBJ2-7 and V is TRBV4-3; unclear D gene. Trimming stripped 4 bases from V and 0 bases from J, with 10 bases between. The CDR3 has 14 residues. CDR1 LGHNA and CDR2 YSLEER come from the germline V gene.

This clonotype has just a few counts. The V gene is TRBV20-1, the J gene TRBJ2-3; possibly TRBD1 or TRBD2 for D (5 bases each). This CDR3 region has 12 residues. The germline gives CDR1 DFQATT, CDR2 SNEGSKA (reference sequence). Trimming pared 2 bases from V and 10 bases from J, leaving 13 bases between. CDR3 nucleotide sequence: TGCAGTGCTAGACGAGACTACAGGTCGCAGTATTTT. This codes for CSARRDYRSQYF.

Concerning this clonotype: Since the CDR3 does not end with the conserved phenylalanine or tryptophan, this likely comes from a read error. The chain joins TRBV20-1 to TRBJ2-5; D remains unclear. The CDR3 runs 12 residues. V lost 4 bases and J 5 bases, leaving 11 bases between the germline ends. From germline, CDR1 is DFQATT and CDR2 SNEGSKA (reference sequence). The CDR3 spells CSAIGLAETQYS. The CDR3 nucleotides read TGCAGTGCTATAGGATTGGCGGAGACCCAGTACTCC.

The gene calls are TRBV11-2 and TRBJ2-1; TRBD1 agrees at 8 bases. This CDR3 has 17 residues. Trimming cost V 1 base and J 6 bases; bases outside gene matches: 11. Germline loops: CDR1 SGHAT, CDR2 FQNNGV. CDR3 loop: CASSLVYRDRYVNEQFF. The CDR3 DNA sequence: TGTGCCAGCAGCTTAGTATATAGGGACAGGTATGTCAATGAGCAGTTCTTC.

The sample holds a few counts of this clonotype. J is TRBJ2-7 and V is TRBV13, with TRBD1 as a possible D gene (5 bases). The CDR3 loop spans 14 amino acids. CDR1 and CDR2 (germline): PRHDT, FYEKMQ (reference sequence). Trimming shortened V by 0 bases and J by 4 bases, and 10 bases separated the two germline ends. The CDR3 sequence is CASSLGQADYEQYF. CDR3 coding DNA: TGTGCCAGCAGCTTAGGACAGGCAGATTACGAGCAGTACTTC.

V and J are TRBV9 and TRBJ2-3, with 7 bases fitting TRBD2. Germline CDR1 SGDLS, CDR2 YYNGEE. Germline trimming cut 0 bases from V and 2 bases from J; bases unmatched to any gene: 6. The CDR3 spans 16 residues. In nucleotides, the CDR3 is TGTGCCAGCAGCGTAGGAGATAGCGGGCCCACAGATACGCAGTATTTT. This codes for CASSVGDSGPTDTQYF.

The J gene is TRBJ2-3, the V gene TRBV4-3; D perhaps matches TRBD1 (7 bases). The CDR3 has 15 residues. In germline, CDR1 is LGHNA, CDR2 YSLEER. Trimming stripped 4 bases from V and 1 base from J, with 12 bases between. This CDR3 reads CASSPGGTRTDTQYF. In DNA, the CDR3 is TGCGCCAGCAGCCCAGGGGGGACTCGCACAGATACGCAGTATTTT.

This clonotype was picked up one time. The J gene is TRBJ1-1, the V gene TRBV5-1; 8 bases fit TRBD1. V dropped 3 bases and J dropped 5; count of bases not matched to a gene: 15. The CDR3 totals 17 residues. Germline V gene lookup returns CDR1 SGHRS and CDR2 YFSETQ. This chain's CDR3 is CASSWKQGALAGTEAFF. CDR3 in DNA: TGCGCCAGCAGCTGGAAGCAGGGGGCTTTAGCGGGGACTGAAGCTTTCTTT.

This clonotype has only a few counts. The V call is TRBV7-2, the J call TRBJ2-7, with TRBD2 matching over 8 bases. CDR3 length: 16 residues. From germline, CDR1 is SGHTA and CDR2 FQGNSA. V shed 2 bases, J shed 0 bases, and the junction held 6 bases outside the gene matches. CDR3 amino acids: CASSLRRGANSYEQYF. In DNA form, the CDR3 reads TGTGCCAGCAGCTTAAGGCGGGGGGCGAACTCCTACGAGCAGTACTTC.

The gene calls are TRBV5-1 and TRBJ2-3; TRBD2 is a possible D gene (6 bases). Per the germline V gene, CDR1 is SGHRS and CDR2 is YFSETQ. V was trimmed by 4 bases and J by 1 base, leaving 16 bases between them. This CDR3 comprises 16 residues. DNA for the CDR3: TGCGCCAGCAGCATCCGGCCGGGGGAGGGCACAGATACGCAGTATTTT. This encodes CASSIRPGEGTDTQYF. Complete variable domain (other parts from reference TRBV5-1 and TRBJ2-3): KAGVTQTPRYLIKTRGQQVTLSCSPISGHRSVSWYQQTPGQGLQFLFEYFSETQRNKGNFPGRFSGRQFSNSRSEMNVSTLELGDSALYLCASSIRPGEGTDTQYFGPGTRLTVL.

This clonotype was picked up a small number of times. Given a much more abundant clone one base away, this may be a read error. This rearrangement joins TRBV20-1 to TRBJ2-5, with 9 bases lining up with TRBD1. In germline, CDR1 is DFQATT, CDR2 SNEGSKA (reference sequence). The CDR3 is 13 residues long. After removal of 5 bases from V and 11 bases from J, the junction contained 12 bases not matched to a gene. In DNA, the CDR3 is TGCAGTGCTCCCTCGGACAGGGGCAATGAGCAGTACTTC. Protein product: CSAPSDRGNEQYF.

This clonotype was observed a handful of times. The chain combines TRBV13 with TRBJ1-2, with 9 bases fitting TRBD1. This CDR3 is built from 14 residues. Trimming took 5 bases from V and 6 from J; bases not matched to a gene: 7. The V gene's germline CDR1 is PRHDT and CDR2 FYEKMQ (reference sequence). CDR3 protein: CASSQGQGRDGYTF. The CDR3 DNA follows: TGTGCCAGCAGCCAGGGACAGGGAAGGGATGGCTACACCTTC.

This clonotype was recorded a few times. This chain links TRBV7-2 with TRBJ1-1; D may be TRBD1 (6 bases). Germline V lookup: CDR1 SGHTA, CDR2 FQGNSA. The CDR3 covers 17 residues. V was pared by 5 bases and J by 3 bases, with 22 bases between. The chain's CDR3 is CASSRRLQGRGDTEAFF. In DNA, the CDR3 is TGTGCCAGCAGCAGACGTCTTCAGGGGAGGGGAGACACTGAAGCTTTCTTT.